Detailed here is one T cell receptor beta chain. Amplified regions were TCR beta CDR3 sequences from RNA transcripts. Primed by the HTBI set, a first-round RT-PCR was run on the TCR CDR3. TCRdb re-analysed the multiplex PCR reads in MiXCR, keeping a single row per CDR3 protein. The data show roughly 420,000 distinct CDR3 sequences, with 15% to 19% seen just once and 13% to 15% held by the top ten. With 5 bases clipped from V and 4 bases from J, the junction kept 6 bases outside the gene matches. Looked up from germline, CDR1 is DFQATT and CDR2 is SNEGSKA (reference sequence). CDR3 length: 13 residues. This sample stems from a study of T cells in Graves' hyperthyroidism and ophthalmopathy.

What was sequenced was blood. This clonotype was obtained from a woman under 30 with Graves' hyperthyroidism. This chain uses TRBV20-1 with TRBJ2-5; 8 nucleotides line up with TRBD2. CDR3 nucleotide sequence: TGCAGTGCTCCTCTAGCGGGTTCAGAGACCCAGTACTTC. Its protein is CSAPLAGSETQYF.